This is a list of T cell receptor beta chains from one sample in a study of cytomegalovirus exposure and HLA in healthy donors. Profiling relied on immunoSEQ multiplex PCR, and the TCRdb table lists in-frame clones only, not all of them. The data contain roughly 160,000 clones, roughly 76% of them singletons. The sequenced material came from PBMCs. The receptors derive from a woman in her forties or fifties in good health and CMV-seronegative. Both conserved end residues are part of each CDR3. D genes are given only for firm matches. Expanded clones get a size class; other rows say once, few or many, or leave the size out.

15	-	TRBV2	TRBD1	TRBJ1-5	CASRADRASNQPQHF	TGTGCCAGCAGAGCCGACAGGGCTAGCAATCAGCCCCAGCATTTT
13	-	TRBV30	TRBD2	TRBJ2-7	CAWSERDPYEQYF	TGTGCCTGGAGTGAGCGGGACCCATACGAGCAGTACTTC
16	-	TRBV4-1	TRBD2	TRBJ2-1	CASSQVGGGAYNEQFF	TGCGCCAGCAGCCAAGTAGGCGGGGGAGCCTACAATGAGCAGTTCTTC
14	-	TRBV2	-	TRBJ2-5	CASSESPYQETQYF	TGTGCCAGCAGTGAAAGCCCATACCAAGAGACCCAGTACTTC
15	-	TRBV11-2	-	TRBJ2-2	CASNLGGVNTGELFF	TGTGCCAGCAACCTAGGGGGGGTGAACACCGGGGAGCTGTTTTTT
16	-	TRBV15	TRBD2	TRBJ2-1	CATSTLGGTSYNEQFF	TGTGCCACCAGCACACTGGGGGGGACGTCCTACAATGAGCAGTTCTTC
14	once	TRBV19	TRBD1	TRBJ2-7	CASSTDRGSYEQYF	TGTGCCAGTAGTACCGACAGGGGTTCCTACGAGCAGTACTTC
15	-	TRBV28	-	TRBJ1-5	CASSFSAVENQPQHF	TGTGCCAGCAGTTTTAGTGCGGTGGAGAATCAGCCCCAGCATTTT
15	-	TRBV18	-	TRBJ1-6	CASSPGGVGNSPLHF	TGTGCCAGCTCACCAGGGGGCGTAGGGAATTCACCCCTCCACTTT
15	-	TRBV5-1	TRBD1	TRBJ2-3	CASSLENRGRDTQYF	TGCGCCAGCAGCTTGGAGAACAGGGGGCGAGATACGCAGTATTTT
14	-	TRBV29-1	-	TRBJ1-1	CSVCVRSGYTEAFF	TGCAGCGTCTGCGTTAGGAGCGGGTACACTGAAGCTTTCTTT
15	-	TRBV5-3	TRBD1	TRBJ2-7	CARSPGQGRPYEQYF	TGTGCCAGAAGCCCGGGACAGGGGCGCCCCTACGAGCAGTACTTC
14	-	TRBV5-6	TRBD1	TRBJ1-1	CASSSGTGITEAFF	TGTGCCAGCAGCTCCGGGACAGGGATCACTGAAGCTTTCTTT
14	-	TRBV29-1	-	TRBJ2-7	CSVERAGTPYEQYF	TGCAGCGTTGAAAGGGCGGGAACGCCCTACGAGCAGTACTTC
16	-	TRBV7-9	TRBD2	TRBJ2-5	CASSLSYSGRTETQYF	TGTGCCAGCAGCTTATCCTATAGCGGGAGGACAGAGACCCAGTACTTC
12	-	TRBV7-9	-	TRBJ1-5	CASSFSDQPQHF	TGTGCCAGCAGCTTCTCCGATCAGCCCCAGCATTTT
16	-	TRBV14	TRBD1	TRBJ1-6	CASSHLGQGDNSPLHF	TGTGCCAGCAGCCATCTCGGGCAGGGGGATAATTCACCCCTCCACTTT
12	once	TRBV5-6	TRBD1	TRBJ1-2	CASSLPDRGYTF	TGTGCCAGCAGCCTCCCCGACAGGGGGTACACCTTC
16	-	TRBV11-2	-	TRBJ2-7	CASSLESQGWVYEQYF	TGTGCCAGCAGCTTAGAATCACAGGGTTGGGTCTACGAGCAGTACTTC
14	-	TRBV6-1	-	TRBJ2-7	CASSAGTQDYEQYF	TGTGCCAGCAGTGCCGGGACACAAGATTACGAGCAGTACTTC
16	-	TRBV9	TRBD2	TRBJ2-2	CASSVKSGRSTGELFF	TGTGCCAGCAGCGTAAAAAGCGGGAGAAGCACCGGGGAGCTGTTTTTT
16	-	TRBV5-6	-	TRBJ2-7	CASSLDRLRSVYEQYF	TGTGCCAGCAGCTTAGACAGGCTGCGGTCTGTTTACGAGCAGTACTTC
15	-	TRBV6-1	TRBD2	TRBJ2-3	CASSLLAGSTDTQYF	TGTGCCAGCAGCCTACTAGCGGGTAGCACAGATACGCAGTATTTT
14	once	TRBV7-2	-	TRBJ2-7	CASSLSADIYEQYF	TGTGCCAGCAGCTTATCCGCGGATATCTACGAGCAGTACTTC
14	once	TRBV19	TRBD1	TRBJ1-4	CASSFQGQGEKLFF	TGTGCCAGTAGTTTCCAAGGACAGGGGGAAAAACTGTTTTTT
13	-	TRBV30	-	TRBJ2-3	CAWGGQNTDTQYF	TGTGCCTGGGGAGGACAGAACACAGATACGCAGTATTTT
13	-	TRBV30	-	TRBJ2-5	CAWSKALQETQYF	TGTGCCTGGAGTAAAGCCCTCCAAGAGACCCAGTACTTC
14	few	TRBV14	-	TRBJ2-3	CASSPWGRTDTQYF	TGTGCCAGCAGTCCCTGGGGGCGCACAGATACGCAGTATTTT
13	-	TRBV29-1	-	TRBJ1-5	CSVVEQPDQPQHF	TGCAGCGTGGTGGAGCAGCCTGATCAGCCCCAGCATTTT
16	-	TRBV11-2	TRBD2	TRBJ2-1	CASSYFSGIFYNEQFF	TGTGCCAGCAGCTATTTTAGCGGGATTTTCTACAATGAGCAGTTCTTC
15	-	TRBV7-2	-	TRBJ2-5	CASSLGSGFQETQYF	TGTGCCAGCAGCTTAGGTTCAGGGTTCCAAGAGACCCAGTACTTC
15	-	TRBV7-2	-	TRBJ1-2	CASSFGARGGYGYTF	TGTGCCAGCAGCTTCGGGGCCAGGGGTGGCTATGGCTACACCTTC
12	-	TRBV2	-	TRBJ2-3	CASRVVADTQYF	TGTGCCAGCAGAGTAGTTGCAGATACGCAGTATTTT
12	-	TRBV29-1	TRBD1	TRBJ1-1	CSGGQGNTEAFF	TGCAGCGGGGGACAGGGGAACACTGAAGCTTTCTTT
19	-	TRBV12-5	TRBD1	TRBJ2-5	CASGLAKKDRDTTQETQYF	TGTGCTAGTGGTTTGGCAAAAAAAGACAGGGACACTACACAAGAGACCCAGTACTTC
16	-	TRBV5-6	TRBD2	TRBJ2-3	CASSYYRTSGTDTQYF	TGTGCCAGCAGCTACTATAGGACTAGTGGGACAGATACGCAGTATTTT
15	-	TRBV10-2	TRBD1	TRBJ2-2	CASSEGGWDTGELFF	TGCGCCAGCAGTGAAGGGGGCTGGGACACCGGGGAGCTGTTTTTT
14	-	TRBV11-2	-	TRBJ2-3	CASSFLRGLDTQYF	TGTGCCAGCAGCTTTTTGCGGGGCCTTGATACGCAGTATTTT
15	-	TRBV30	-	TRBJ2-3	CAWSVRGAMLDTQYF	TGTGCCTGGAGTGTAAGAGGAGCGATGTTAGATACGCAGTATTTT
13	-	TRBV7-9	-	TRBJ2-7	CASSLGPFYEQYF	TGTGCCAGCAGCTTGGGGCCCTTCTACGAGCAGTACTTC
15	once	TRBV5-5	-	TRBJ2-3	CASSWAGDAPDTQYF	TGTGCCAGCAGCTGGGCAGGGGATGCCCCAGATACGCAGTATTTT
16	-	TRBV11-2	-	TRBJ1-4	CASSLDLNNRGEKLFF	TGTGCCAGCAGCTTAGACCTTAACAACCGGGGAGAAAAACTGTTTTTT
15	-	TRBV28	-	TRBJ2-3	CASSPRQLRTDTQYF	TGTGCCAGCAGTCCCCGACAACTCCGCACAGATACGCAGTATTTT
16	-	TRBV25-1	TRBD1	TRBJ1-3	CASSLKRGTDGNTIYF	TGTGCCAGCAGCTTAAAACGGGGGACAGATGGAAACACCATATATTTT
15	-	TRBV7-2	TRBD2	TRBJ2-3	CASSHPVGGTDTQYF	TGTGCCAGCAGCCACCCGGTCGGGGGGACAGATACGCAGTATTTT
15	-	TRBV18	-	TRBJ1-2	CASSPPENSAYGYTF	TGTGCCAGCTCACCACCAGAGAACTCTGCCTATGGCTACACCTTC
16	-	TRBV19	TRBD2	TRBJ2-5	CASSISAGGDQETQYF	TGTGCCAGTAGTATCTCGGCGGGAGGTGACCAAGAGACCCAGTACTTC
15	-	TRBV5-6	-	TRBJ1-1	CASSLLGRMNTEAFF	TGTGCCAGCAGCCTACTAGGCAGGATGAACACTGAAGCTTTCTTT
16	-	TRBV15	TRBD1	TRBJ1-3	CATSRDKGANGNTIYF	TGTGCCACCAGCAGAGATAAGGGGGCTAATGGAAACACCATATATTTT